These T cell receptor beta chains were read from a single sample in a study of T cell responses to AZD1222 COVID-19 vaccine. TCRdb's copy holds only in-frame clones and misses some; the assay was immunoSEQ multiplex PCR. The sample records about 140,000 clones, about 89% being singletons. The sample consisted of peripheral blood, taken on day 0 of AZD1222 vaccination. The receptors were sampled from an adult in good health. CDR3s leave out the opening cysteine and the closing phenylalanine or tryptophan. The D gene is left open where the match is weak.

V gene	D gene	J gene	CDR3 length	CDR3 protein
TRBV29-1	TRBD2	TRBJ2-7	10	SVDLAGHEQY
TRBV27	TRBD1	TRBJ1-1	12	ASSPRQGATEAF
TRBV27	.	TRBJ2-2	11	ASSLYNTGELF
TRBV7-2	.	TRBJ1-2	13	ASSLGAVSGYGYT
TRBV6-2/TRBV6-3	.	TRBJ2-2	11	ASSYLNTGELF
TRBV7-9	TRBD1	TRBJ2-2	13	ASTSGTGNPGELF
TRBV12-3/TRBV12-4	TRBD1	TRBJ1-5	11	ASSAQGNQPQH
TRBV2	.	TRBJ1-4	12	ASSSQGINEKLF
TRBV7-2	TRBD1	TRBJ2-3	12	ASSSGQGVDTQY
TRBV9	TRBD2	TRBJ2-1	13	ASSLWTSGSNEQF
TRBV18	TRBD1	TRBJ1-1	15	ASSVAGAGQGPVEAF